This section outlines one T cell receptor (beta chain) sequence together with its context. Its antigen remains unidentified. This sample stems from a study of regulatory dendritic cells for organ transplantation. Study-wide findings and caveats: Memory T cells were less diverse than naive, with memory CD8+ most oligoclonal.

Germline values: CDR1 ENHRY, CDR2 SYGVKD. This CDR3 region has 14 residues. V gave up 5 bases and J gave up 9 bases; unmatched junction bases: 10. Generated by immunoSEQ multiplex PCR, the TCRdb table keeps only in-frame clones and is missing some. The sample has over 20,000 clones, roughly 69% seen once. Input material: memory CD4+ T cells from blood. Subset given: CD45RO+ memory T cells. V and J are TRBV10-3 and TRBJ2-1; 7 bases are shared with TRBD2. The TCR was taken from a human donor in good health. This CDR3 reads CAISPLGEGGEQFF. For the CDR3, the DNA is TGTGCCATCAGTCCCTTGGGGGAGGGTGGTGAGCAGTTCTTC.